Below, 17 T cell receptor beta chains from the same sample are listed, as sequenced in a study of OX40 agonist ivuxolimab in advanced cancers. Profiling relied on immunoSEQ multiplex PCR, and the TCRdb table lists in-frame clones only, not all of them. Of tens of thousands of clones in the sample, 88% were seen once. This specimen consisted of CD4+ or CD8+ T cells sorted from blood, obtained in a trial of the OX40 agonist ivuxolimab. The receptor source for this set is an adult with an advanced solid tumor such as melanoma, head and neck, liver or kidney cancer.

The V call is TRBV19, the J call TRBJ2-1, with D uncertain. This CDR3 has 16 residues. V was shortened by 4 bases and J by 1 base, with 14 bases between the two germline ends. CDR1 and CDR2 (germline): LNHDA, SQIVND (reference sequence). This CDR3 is CASSSGLVVSYNEQFF. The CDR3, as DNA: TGTGCCAGTAGTAGTGGGCTAGTTGTGTCCTACAATGAGCAGTTCTTC.

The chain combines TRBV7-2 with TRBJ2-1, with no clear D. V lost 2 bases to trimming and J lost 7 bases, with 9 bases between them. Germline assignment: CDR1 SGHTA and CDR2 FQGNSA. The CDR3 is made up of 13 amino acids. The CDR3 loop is CASSLYGWNEQFF. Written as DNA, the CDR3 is TGTGCCAGCAGCTTATATGGTTGGAATGAGCAGTTCTTC.

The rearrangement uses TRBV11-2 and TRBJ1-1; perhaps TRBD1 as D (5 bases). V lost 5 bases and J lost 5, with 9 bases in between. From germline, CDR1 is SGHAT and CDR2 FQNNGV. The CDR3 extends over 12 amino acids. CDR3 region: CASSPGGTEAFF. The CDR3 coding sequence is TGTGCCAGCAGCCCGGGGGGGACTGAAGCTTTCTTT.

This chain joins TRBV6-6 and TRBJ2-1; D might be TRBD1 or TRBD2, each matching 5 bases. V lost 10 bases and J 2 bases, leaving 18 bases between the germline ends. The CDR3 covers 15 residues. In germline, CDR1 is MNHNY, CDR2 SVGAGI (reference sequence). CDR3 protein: CATERGDPAYNEQFF. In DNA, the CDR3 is TGTGCCACCGAAAGAGGGGACCCCGCCTACAATGAGCAGTTCTTC.

CDR3 residues: CASSLGTGNGYTF. CDR3 in DNA: TGTGCCAGCAGCTTGGGGACAGGGAATGGCTACACCTTC. V is TRBV5-5 and J is TRBJ1-2; 8 bases are a match to TRBD1. CDR1 SGHKS and CDR2 YYEKEE come from the germline V gene (reference sequence). V lost 0 bases to trimming and J lost 6 bases; unmatched junction nucleotides: 1. The CDR3 consists of 13 residues. Based on the CDR3 plus reference TRBV5-5 and TRBJ1-2, the full variable domain is DAGVTQSPTHLIKTRGQQVTLRCSPISGHKSVSWYQQVLGQGPQFIFQYYEKEERGRGNFPDRFSARQFPNYSSELNVNALLLGDSALYLCASSLGTGNGYTFGSGTRLTVV.

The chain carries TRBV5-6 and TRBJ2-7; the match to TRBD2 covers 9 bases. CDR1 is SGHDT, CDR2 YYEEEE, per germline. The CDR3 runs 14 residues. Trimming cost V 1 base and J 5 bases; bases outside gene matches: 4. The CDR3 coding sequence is TGTGCCAGCAGCTTGTGGCGGGGGGGACACGAGCAGTACTTC. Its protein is CASSLWRGGHEQYF.

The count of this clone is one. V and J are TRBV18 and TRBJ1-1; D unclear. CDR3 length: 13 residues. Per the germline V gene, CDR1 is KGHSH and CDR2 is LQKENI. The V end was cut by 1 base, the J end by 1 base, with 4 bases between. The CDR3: CASSPRQNTEAFF. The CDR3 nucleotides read TGTGCCAGCTCACCACGACAGAACACTGAAGCTTTCTTT. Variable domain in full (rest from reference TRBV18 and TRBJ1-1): NAGVMQNPRHLVRRRGQEARLRCSPMKGHSHVYWYRQLPEEGLKFMVYLQKENIIDESGMPKERFSAEFPKEGPSILRIQQVVRGDSAAYFCASSPRQNTEAFFGQGTRLTVV.

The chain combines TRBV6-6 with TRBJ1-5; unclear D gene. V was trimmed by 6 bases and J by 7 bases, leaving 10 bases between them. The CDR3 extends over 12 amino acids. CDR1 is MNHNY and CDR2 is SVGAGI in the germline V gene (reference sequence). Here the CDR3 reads CASSPSVQPQHF. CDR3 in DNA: TGTGCCAGCAGCCCATCAGTCCAGCCCCAGCATTTT.

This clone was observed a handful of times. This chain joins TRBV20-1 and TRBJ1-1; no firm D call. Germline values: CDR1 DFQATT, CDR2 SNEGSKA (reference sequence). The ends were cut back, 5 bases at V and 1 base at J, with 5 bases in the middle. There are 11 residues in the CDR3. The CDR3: CSAGRNTEAFF. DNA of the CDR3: TGCAGTGCTGGACGGAACACTGAAGCTTTCTTT.

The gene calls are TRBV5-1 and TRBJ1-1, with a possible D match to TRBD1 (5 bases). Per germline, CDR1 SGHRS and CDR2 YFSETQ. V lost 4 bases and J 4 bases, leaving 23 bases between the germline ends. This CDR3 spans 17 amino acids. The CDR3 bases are TGCGCCAGCAGCCTTAATCCGGGAGGGCAGGGTCGCACTGAAGCTTTCTTT. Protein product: CASSLNPGGQGRTEAFF.

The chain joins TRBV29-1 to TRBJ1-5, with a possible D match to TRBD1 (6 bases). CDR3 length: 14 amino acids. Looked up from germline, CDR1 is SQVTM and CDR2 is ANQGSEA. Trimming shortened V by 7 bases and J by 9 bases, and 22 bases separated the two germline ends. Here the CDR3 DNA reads TGCAGCGCTGGGGCTGCAGGGGTTGTTGGGCCCCAGCATTTT. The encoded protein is CSAGAAGVVGPQHF. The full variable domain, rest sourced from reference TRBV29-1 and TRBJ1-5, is SAVISQKPSRDICQRGTSLTIQCQVDSQVTMMFWYRQQPGQSLTLIATANQGSEATYESGFVIDKFPISRPNLTFSTLTVSNMSPEDSSIYLCSAGAAGVVGPQHFGDGTRLSIL.

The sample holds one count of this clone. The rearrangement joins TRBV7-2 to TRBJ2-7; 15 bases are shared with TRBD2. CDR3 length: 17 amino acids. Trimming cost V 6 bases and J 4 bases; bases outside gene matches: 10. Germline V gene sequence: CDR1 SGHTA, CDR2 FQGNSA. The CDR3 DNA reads TGTGCCAGCAGTCTCCGGACTAGCGGGGGGGCTCAATACGAGCAGTACTTC. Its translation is CASSLRTSGGAQYEQYF.

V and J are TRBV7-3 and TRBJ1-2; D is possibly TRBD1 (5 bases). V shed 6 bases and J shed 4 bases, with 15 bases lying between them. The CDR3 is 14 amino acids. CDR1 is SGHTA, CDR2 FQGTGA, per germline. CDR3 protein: CASSPDTGRYGYTF. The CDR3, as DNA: TGTGCCAGCAGTCCGGACACAGGCCGCTATGGCTACACCTTC.

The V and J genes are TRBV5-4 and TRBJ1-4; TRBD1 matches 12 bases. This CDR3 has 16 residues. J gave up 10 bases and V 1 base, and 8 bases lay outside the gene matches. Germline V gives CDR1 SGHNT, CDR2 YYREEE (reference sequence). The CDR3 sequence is CASSLWGQGARGKLFF. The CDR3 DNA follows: TGTGCCAGCAGCTTGTGGGGACAGGGGGCGCGGGGAAAACTGTTTTTT. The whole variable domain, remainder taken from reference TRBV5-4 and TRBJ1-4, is ETGVTQSPTHLIKTRGQQVTLRCSSQSGHNTVSWYQQALGQGPQFIFQYYREEENGRGNFPPRFSGLQFPNYSSELNVNALELDDSALYLCASSLWGQGARGKLFFGSGTQLSVL.

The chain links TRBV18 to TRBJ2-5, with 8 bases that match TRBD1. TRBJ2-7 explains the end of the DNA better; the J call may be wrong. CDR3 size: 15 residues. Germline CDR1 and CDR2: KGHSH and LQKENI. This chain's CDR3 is CASSQNTGGTYEQYF. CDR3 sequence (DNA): TGTGCCAGCTCACAGAATACAGGGGGTACCTACGAGCAGTACTTC.

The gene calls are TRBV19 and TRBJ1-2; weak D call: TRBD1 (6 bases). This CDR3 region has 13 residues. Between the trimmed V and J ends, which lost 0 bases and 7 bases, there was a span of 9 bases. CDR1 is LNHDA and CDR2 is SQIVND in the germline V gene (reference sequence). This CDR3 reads CASSIDLGAGYTF. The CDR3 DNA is TGTGCCAGTAGTATAGATCTGGGGGCTGGCTACACCTTC.

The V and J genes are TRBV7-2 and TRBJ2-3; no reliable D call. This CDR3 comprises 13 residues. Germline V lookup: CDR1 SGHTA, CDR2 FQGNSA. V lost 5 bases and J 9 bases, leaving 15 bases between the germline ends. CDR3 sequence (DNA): TGTGCCAGCAGCCCACCGGCCGTCCCGACGCAGTATTTT. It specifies CASSPPAVPTQYF.